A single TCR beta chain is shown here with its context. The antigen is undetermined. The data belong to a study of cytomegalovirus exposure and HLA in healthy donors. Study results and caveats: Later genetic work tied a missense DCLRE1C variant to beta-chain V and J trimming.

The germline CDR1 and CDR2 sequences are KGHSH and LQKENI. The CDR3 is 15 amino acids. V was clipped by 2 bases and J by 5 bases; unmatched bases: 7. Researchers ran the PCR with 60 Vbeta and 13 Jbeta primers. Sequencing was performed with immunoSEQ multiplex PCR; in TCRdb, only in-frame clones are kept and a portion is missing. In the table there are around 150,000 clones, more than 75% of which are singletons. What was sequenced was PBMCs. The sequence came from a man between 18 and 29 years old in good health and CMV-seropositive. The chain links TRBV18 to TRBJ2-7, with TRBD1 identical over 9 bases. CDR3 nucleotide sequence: TGTGCCAGCTCACCAGGTTTACAGGGGGCCCACGAGCAGTACTTC. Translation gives CASSPGLQGAHEQYF.